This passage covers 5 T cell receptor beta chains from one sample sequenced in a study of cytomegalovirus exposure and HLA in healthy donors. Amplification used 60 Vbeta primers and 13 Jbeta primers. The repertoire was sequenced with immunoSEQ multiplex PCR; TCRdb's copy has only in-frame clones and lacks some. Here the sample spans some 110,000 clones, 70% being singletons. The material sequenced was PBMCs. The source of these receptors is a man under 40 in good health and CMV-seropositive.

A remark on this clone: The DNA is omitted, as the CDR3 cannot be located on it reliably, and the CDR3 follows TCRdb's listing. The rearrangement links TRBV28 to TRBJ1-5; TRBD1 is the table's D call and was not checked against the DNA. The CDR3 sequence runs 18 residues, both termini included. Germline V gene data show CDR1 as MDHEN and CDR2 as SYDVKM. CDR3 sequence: CASILDRQGPYSNQPQHF.

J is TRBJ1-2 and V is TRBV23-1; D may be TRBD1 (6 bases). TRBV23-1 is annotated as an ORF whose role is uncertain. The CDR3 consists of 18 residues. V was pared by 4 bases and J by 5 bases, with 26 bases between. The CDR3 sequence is CASSPTWKRGAGAYGYTF. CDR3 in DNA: TGCGCCAGCAGTCCCACCTGGAAACGCGGAGCAGGGGCTTATGGCTACACCTTC.

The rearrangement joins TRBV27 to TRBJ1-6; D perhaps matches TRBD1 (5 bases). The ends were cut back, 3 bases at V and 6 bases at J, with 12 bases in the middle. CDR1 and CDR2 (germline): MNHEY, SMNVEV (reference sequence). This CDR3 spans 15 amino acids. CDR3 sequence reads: CASSLEGSGNSPLHF. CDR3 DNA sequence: TGTGCCAGCAGTTTGGAGGGGTCGGGTAATTCACCCCTCCACTTT.

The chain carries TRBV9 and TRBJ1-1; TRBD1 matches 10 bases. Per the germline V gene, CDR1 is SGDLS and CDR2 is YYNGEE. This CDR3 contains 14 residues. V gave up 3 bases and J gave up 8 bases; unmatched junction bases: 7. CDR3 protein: CASSAGSTGGEAFF. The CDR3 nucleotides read TGTGCCAGCAGCGCTGGATCGACAGGGGGCGAAGCTTTCTTT.

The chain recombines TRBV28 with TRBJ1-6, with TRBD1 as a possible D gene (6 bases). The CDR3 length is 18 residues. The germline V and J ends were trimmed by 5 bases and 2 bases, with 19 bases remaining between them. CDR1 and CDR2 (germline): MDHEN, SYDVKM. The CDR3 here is CASSLGEGGVTYNSPLHF. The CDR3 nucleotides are TGTGCCAGCAGTCTAGGCGAAGGGGGGGTTACCTATAATTCACCCCTCCACTTT.